Following are 18 T cell receptor beta chains from one sample sequenced in a study of blood T cells in healthy people across ages. With a J-beta primer mix and a sample-barcoded 5' primer, a second PCR ran about 7 to 11 cycles. TCRdb re-derived calls from the 5' RACE reads in MiXCR, one entry per CDR3 protein. The data hold about 800,000 distinct CDR3 sequences, with more than 45% observed a single time. The source material was blood. The source of these receptors is a young man in good health.

The rearrangement links TRBV10-2 to TRBJ2-3, with 9 bases aligning to TRBD2. Germline lookup yields CDR1 WSHSY and CDR2 SAAADI. This CDR3 region has 16 residues. V shed 0 bases and J 4 bases; nucleotides not matched to a gene: 5. The CDR3 sequence is CASSESGAGGADTQYF. The CDR3 DNA follows: TGCGCCAGCAGTGAGTCTGGTGCGGGAGGGGCAGATACGCAGTATTTT.

The chain carries TRBV20-1 and TRBJ2-5; either TRBD1 or TRBD2 may supply D (5 bases each). Trimming pared 6 bases from V and 0 bases from J, leaving 11 bases between. This CDR3 is built from 13 residues. CDR1 is DFQATT, CDR2 SNEGSKA, per germline (reference sequence). The chain's CDR3 is CSALGRNQETQYF. The CDR3 DNA reads TGCAGTGCCCTGGGACGGAACCAAGAGACCCAGTACTTC.

V is TRBV2 and J is TRBJ2-1; 7 bases match TRBD2. The J segment lost 7 bases and the V segment lost 7 bases, leaving 7 bases of the junction unmatched. Germline V gives CDR1 SNHLY, CDR2 FYNNEI. This CDR3 has 13 amino acids. The CDR3 region has the DNA TGTGCCAGCACTTCCAGGGAGGGGAATGAGCAGTTCTTC. It specifies CASTSREGNEQFF.

The gene calls are TRBV28 and TRBJ2-7, with TRBD1 matching over 7 bases. Germline V gives CDR1 MDHEN, CDR2 SYDVKM. The CDR3 is made up of 15 amino acids. The J segment lost 3 bases and the V segment lost 6 bases, leaving 11 bases of the junction unmatched. The CDR3 DNA sequence: TGTGCCAGCAGGCCACCCGGGGACAGAGGCTACGAGCAGTACTTC. As protein: CASRPPGDRGYEQYF.

V usage is TRBV24-1 and J usage is TRBJ2-3, with no clear D. Trimming removed 0 bases from V and 0 bases from J, with 9 bases in between. The CDR3 runs 16 residues. The germline V gene encodes CDR1 KGHDR and CDR2 SFDVKD. CDR3 loop: CATSDLDGFSTDTQYF. The CDR3, as DNA: TGTGCCACCAGTGATTTGGACGGATTTAGCACAGATACGCAGTATTTT.

V and J are TRBV6-1 and TRBJ2-7; D is ambiguous. The CDR3 has 13 amino acids. Per germline, CDR1 MNHNS and CDR2 SASEGT. The germline V and J ends were trimmed by 2 bases and 2 bases, with 7 bases remaining between them. DNA of the CDR3: TGTGCCAGCAGTGAATGGCGGACCTACGAGCAGTACTTC. Protein: CASSEWRTYEQYF.

This clonotype showed up just a few times. V is TRBV10-3 and J is TRBJ2-7; possible D gene TRBD2, 5 bases. CDR1 ENHRY and CDR2 SYGVKD come from the germline V gene. The CDR3 totals 13 residues. The germline V and J ends were trimmed by 4 bases and 6 bases, with 13 bases remaining between them. This CDR3 is CAISGGLKGEQYF. CDR3 bases: TGTGCCATCAGTGGAGGACTCAAGGGCGAGCAGTACTTC.

This chain joins TRBV7-2 and TRBJ2-1; D is perhaps TRBD2 (5 bases). Trimming stripped 5 bases from V and 2 bases from J, with 13 bases between. Germline V gives CDR1 SGHTA, CDR2 FQGNSA. This CDR3 region has 15 residues. CDR3 DNA: TGTGCCAGCAGCCCACTCCCCGGGGCCTACAATGAGCAGTTCTTC. Protein sequence: CASSPLPGAYNEQFF.

The chain combines TRBV7-2 with TRBJ1-1, with TRBD1 as a possible D gene (5 bases). The CDR3 is made up of 14 amino acids. Germline CDR1 SGHTA, CDR2 FQGNSA. The V end lost 5 bases, the J end lost 5 bases, and 15 bases lay between the germline ends. The CDR3 is CASSPGGVGTEAFF. The CDR3 DNA follows: TGTGCCAGCAGCCCTGGGGGGGTGGGGACTGAAGCTTTCTTT.

This clonotype was counted a single time. This rearrangement joins TRBV9 to TRBJ2-3; D call uncertain. V lost 6 bases and J 5 bases, leaving 16 bases between the germline ends. CDR1 is SGDLS and CDR2 is YYNGEE in the germline V gene. This CDR3 is 14 amino acids long. Written as DNA, the CDR3 is TGTGCCAGCACCTCGAGCGCGTGGGGAGATACGCAGTATTTT. This translates into CASTSSAWGDTQYF. The full variable domain, with the rest looked up from reference TRBV9 and TRBJ2-3, is DSGVTQTPKHLITATGQRVTLRCSPRSGDLSVYWYQQSLDQGLQFLIQYYNGEERAKGNILERFSAQQFPDLHSELNLSSLELGDSALYFCASTSSAWGDTQYFGPGTRLTVL.

This clonotype was seen only a few times. The genes are TRBV11-2 and TRBJ1-2, with 8 bases fitting TRBD1. Germline V gene lookup returns CDR1 SGHAT and CDR2 FQNNGV. This CDR3 is 16 amino acids long. The V segment lost 5 bases and the J segment 0 bases; nucleotides outside the gene matches: 8. The CDR3 loop reads CASSRTGQGSNYGYTF. The CDR3 region has the DNA TGTGCCAGCAGCCGAACAGGACAGGGATCTAACTATGGCTACACCTTC.

This clonotype was counted only a few times. This chain uses TRBV20-1 with TRBJ2-4; D is perhaps TRBD1 (6 bases). The DNA matches TRBJ2-7 better at its end, which makes the J call doubtful. This CDR3 is 15 amino acids long. Germline CDR1 and CDR2: DFQATT and SNEGSKA (reference sequence). CDR3 in amino acids: CSAWSRGQGNYEQYF. The CDR3 DNA reads TGCAGTGCCTGGTCGAGGGGACAAGGAAACTACGAGCAGTACTTC.

This chain uses TRBV20-1 with TRBJ2-5; D gene unclear. Trimming took off 3 bases at V and 1 base at J, with 12 bases between the two ends. This CDR3 has 14 amino acids. CDR1 is DFQATT, CDR2 SNEGSKA, per germline (reference sequence). The CDR3 loop reads CSARKVLVQETQYF. CDR3 sequence (DNA): TGCAGTGCTAGGAAGGTGTTAGTCCAAGAGACCCAGTACTTC.

This chain links TRBV7-6 with TRBJ2-6; TRBD2 matches at 7 bases. Germline V lookup: CDR1 SGHVS, CDR2 FNYEAQ. The CDR3 is 18 residues long. V dropped 2 bases and J dropped 0; count of bases not matched to a gene: 7. The CDR3 bases are TGTGCCAGCAGCTTAACTGAGCGGGGCAGCTCTGGGGCCAACGTCCTGACTTTC. It codes for CASSLTERGSSGANVLTF.

This chain uses TRBV20-1 with TRBJ2-1; 7 positions agree with TRBD2. The CDR3 covers 16 residues. Trimming took 2 bases from V and 1 from J; bases not matched to a gene: 8. Per the germline V gene, CDR1 is DFQATT and CDR2 is SNEGSKA (reference sequence). The CDR3 spells CSARPLAVRSYNEQFF. The DNA for the CDR3 is TGCAGTGCTAGACCTCTAGCGGTAAGGTCCTACAATGAGCAGTTCTTC.

This rearrangement joins TRBV5-1 to TRBJ1-1, with D perhaps matching TRBD1 (5 bases). CDR3 size: 14 residues. Germline CDR1 and CDR2: SGHRS and YFSETQ. V lost 4 bases and J lost 4, with 14 bases in between. CDR3 nucleotides: TGCGCCAGCAGCCCAACAGAGGGGCCCACTGAAGCTTTCTTT. Translating it yields CASSPTEGPTEAFF.

CDR3 loop: CAISEYTVYEQYF. CDR3 nucleotide sequence: TGTGCCATCAGTGAATACACAGTCTACGAGCAGTACTTC. The chain recombines TRBV10-3 with TRBJ2-7; no firm D call. Trimming cost V 3 bases and J 3 bases, with 9 bases left between them. CDR1 ENHRY and CDR2 SYGVKD come from the germline V gene. The CDR3 covers 13 residues.

The chain employs TRBV6-5 and TRBJ2-1; D call uncertain. V was pared by 5 bases and J by 0 bases, with 11 bases between. The CDR3 is made up of 15 amino acids. Germline CDR1 and CDR2: MNHEY and SVGAGI. The CDR3 DNA sequence: TGTGCCAGCAGTCCACATCTTAGCTCCTACAATGAGCAGTTCTTC. Translation gives CASSPHLSSYNEQFF.